These 8 T cell receptor beta chains were sequenced from one sample in a study of identical twins. TCRdb re-derived calls from the 5' RACE reads in MiXCR, one entry per CDR3 protein. The sample has 430,000 or so distinct CDR3 sequences, 20% to 25% seen once. The same data also contributed to another study, on T cells expressing NK-cell markers.

Sequenced sample: CD4+ T cells sorted from blood. The source is a woman aged 18-30 years in good health.

CDR3 protein: CASSDQGAGGYTF. Here the CDR3 DNA reads TGTGCCAGCAGTGATCAGGGGGCAGGGGGCTACACCTTC. The V gene is TRBV6-1, the J gene TRBJ1-2; 8 bases fit TRBD1. CDR3 length: 13 amino acids. J was trimmed by 8 bases and V by 3 bases; bases with no gene match: 5. CDR1 and CDR2 from the germline V gene are MNHNS and SASEGT.

The V call is TRBV7-7, the J call TRBJ2-7; 7 bases are a match to TRBD1. CDR1 is SSHAT and CDR2 is FNYEAQ in the germline V gene (reference sequence). The junction had 3 bases not matched to a gene; V was cut back by 2 bases and J by 5 bases. The CDR3 runs 13 residues. In DNA form, the CDR3 reads TGTGCCAGCAGCTTAATAGGGGGCGACGAGCAGTACTTC. Its translation is CASSLIGGDEQYF. The whole variable domain, filled in from reference TRBV7-7 and TRBJ2-7, reads GAGVSQSPRYKVTKRGQDVTLRCDPISSHATLYWYQQALGQGPEFLTYFNYEAQPDKSGLPSDRFSAERPEGSISTLTIQRTEQRDSAMYRCASSLIGGDEQYFGPGTRLTVT.

This clonotype occurred a few times. CDR3: CASSVAGALGYTF. CDR3 in DNA: TGTGCCAGCAGCGTAGCGGGGGCCCTTGGCTACACCTTC. The chain couples TRBV9 to TRBJ1-2, with TRBD1 as a possible D gene (6 bases). The CDR3 spans 13 residues. Trimming stripped 0 bases from V and 7 bases from J, with 10 bases between. The germline gives CDR1 SGDLS, CDR2 YYNGEE.

The V call is TRBV10-3, the J call TRBJ2-3; 10 bases are shared with TRBD2. The length of the CDR3 is 16 residues. Germline CDR1 ENHRY, CDR2 SYGVKD. Trimming took 6 bases from V and 0 from J; bases not matched to a gene: 6. Here the CDR3 reads CAISSGLAYSTDTQYF. The CDR3 region has the DNA TGTGCCATCAGCTCGGGACTAGCGTATAGCACAGATACGCAGTATTTT.

The chain joins TRBV20-1 to TRBJ1-4; maybe TRBD1 (6 bases). The germline CDR1 and CDR2 sequences are DFQATT and SNEGSKA (reference sequence). The CDR3 is 14 residues long. The germline V and J ends were trimmed by 0 bases and 7 bases, with 12 bases remaining between them. The CDR3: CSARDSGEGEKLFF. The CDR3 DNA follows: TGCAGTGCTAGAGATTCAGGGGAGGGTGAAAAACTGTTTTTT.

The V and J genes are TRBV5-1 and TRBJ2-3; TRBD2 matches at 9 bases. Germline V CDR1 and CDR2: SGHRS, YFSETQ. V dropped 3 bases and J dropped 7; count of bases not matched to a gene: 9. The CDR3 has 15 residues. In DNA, the CDR3 is TGCGCCAGCAGCTCAGCGGTAGCGGGGGACTATACGCAGTATTTT. It specifies CASSSAVAGDYTQYF.

The chain has TRBV10-2 and TRBJ2-2; 11 bases match TRBD2. The CDR3 covers 16 residues. V was pared by 6 bases and J by 3 bases, with 6 bases of the junction left unmatched. Germline values: CDR1 WSHSY, CDR2 SAAADI. CDR3 protein: CASRRSGRADTGELFF. CDR3 nucleotides: TGCGCCAGCAGGCGTAGCGGGAGGGCCGACACCGGGGAGCTGTTTTTT.

In this sample, this clonotype turned up a few times. V is TRBV7-9 and J is TRBJ2-3; no clear D. The CDR3 is 15 residues long. The germline V gene has CDR1 SEHNR and CDR2 FQNEAQ (reference sequence). Deletions cut 9 bases from V and 2 bases from J, with 18 bases between. The CDR3 sequence is CASLPLGSPTDTQYF. Written as DNA, the CDR3 is TGTGCCAGTCTCCCGCTAGGCAGCCCCACAGATACGCAGTATTTT.